This TCR beta chain was recovered during a study of shared clonotypes between healthy human individuals. V gave up 3 bases and J gave up 3 bases, with 12 bases separating them. The CDR3 is 14 residues long. Germline V gene data show CDR1 as KGHSH and CDR2 as LQKENI. The study enrolled healthy HIV-negative adults without recent acute infections or vaccinations as donors. Only in-frame clones appear in the TCRdb table, and some are missing; sequencing was by immunoSEQ multiplex PCR. The sample holds about 380,000 clones, 90% to 98% seen once. The source material was memory CD8+ T cells sorted from blood. As for subset: CD45RO+ cells pooled with CCR7-negative TemRA cells. The sequence derives from a young man in good health. The chain uses TRBV18 and TRBJ2-7; D is undetermined. CDR3 nucleotide sequence: TGTGCCAGCTCACCCGGATACAGCAGCTACGAGCAGTACTTC. Amino acids: CASSPGYSSYEQYF.